The 9 T cell receptor beta chains below were found in one sample sequenced in a study of monozygotic twins with inflammatory bowel disease. One entry per CDR3 protein, without DNA, is what TCRdb gives after re-calling the 5' RACE reads. The sample has about 210,000 distinct CDR3 sequences, and its top ten clones hold less than 2%. Sequences were obtained from blood. All receptors come from a human donor with ulcerative colitis or Crohn's disease, or a healthy co-twin of an affected twin (not recorded which).

The chain employs TRBV7-9 and TRBJ1-2. CDR1 is SEHNR and CDR2 is FQNEAQ in the germline V gene (reference sequence). The CDR3 sequence is 14 residues long. The CDR3 spells CASSLVPALSSYTF.

This rearrangement joins TRBV6-1 to TRBJ1-5; TCRdb picks TRBD1, but there is no DNA to check that call. CDR1 is MNHNS and CDR2 is SASEGT in the germline V gene. The CDR3 runs to 15 residues. The chain's CDR3 is CASSGGQGWNQPQHF.

The chain carries TRBV5-6 and TRBJ1-2; TCRdb's D gene call, TRBD1, goes unchecked for lack of DNA. In germline, CDR1 is SGHDT, CDR2 YYEEEE. The CDR3 extends over 14 amino acids. The CDR3 reads CASIPRGLAYGYTF.

The rearrangement links TRBV5-1 to TRBJ2-1; no DNA is available, so the TRBD2 call from TCRdb remains unchecked. This CDR3 contains 15 residues. Germline assignment: CDR1 SGHRS and CDR2 YFSETQ. CDR3: CASSLEAGRVSEQFF.

The gene calls are TRBV18 and TRBJ2-1; TCRdb returns TRBD1, unconfirmable since there is no DNA. This CDR3 is built from 14 residues. Germline lookup yields CDR1 KGHSH and CDR2 LQKENI. This CDR3 reads CASSPGQGWGEQFF.

The rearrangement joins TRBV4-1 to TRBJ1-1; TCRdb returns TRBD1, unconfirmable since there is no DNA. Per the germline V gene, CDR1 is MGHRA and CDR2 is YSYEKL. CDR3 size: 16 residues. The CDR3 spells CASSQMGRNGGTEAFF.

This chain connects TRBV20-1 to TRBJ2-5; checking the TCRdb D call of TRBD1 is not possible without DNA. CDR3 size: 12 residues. Germline V gene sequence: CDR1 DFQATT, CDR2 SNEGSKA (reference sequence). The CDR3 here is CSAQGFQETQYF.

The chain links TRBV5-1 to TRBJ2-3. CDR3 length: 11 residues. Germline-derived CDR1 and CDR2 are SGHRS and YFSETQ. The CDR3: CASSITDTQYF.

The chain couples TRBV12-3 or TRBV12-4 to TRBJ2-7. The CDR3 loop spans 14 amino acids. CDR3: CASSPQSLTYEQYF.